One and the same sample provided the 30 T cell receptor beta chains below, sequenced in a study of CD8 T cells in Susac syndrome. The authors reverse transcribed about 0.5 to 1 ug RNA with random hexamers. TCRdb itself ran the immunoSEQ multiplex PCR reads through MiXCR, one entry per CDR3 protein. The table shows about 140,000 distinct CDR3 sequences, with over 90% occurring only once. Sequenced: CD4+ T cells from PBMCs. The receptors were sampled from a human donor with Susac syndrome.

The rearrangement links TRBV24-1 to TRBJ2-5; a possible D gene is TRBD2 (6 bases). V was pared by 5 bases and J by 9 bases, with 15 bases between. CDR1 KGHDR and CDR2 SFDVKD come from the germline V gene. The CDR3 totals 13 residues. In nucleotides, the CDR3 is TGTGCCACCAGTGCCCTAGGAAGGGAGGCCCAGTACTTC. Protein product: CATSALGREAQYF.

The gene calls are TRBV11-2 and TRBJ1-5; 7 nucleotides align to TRBD1. The germline V gene encodes CDR1 SGHAT and CDR2 FQNNGV. The length of the CDR3 is 15 residues. V lost 1 base and J lost 3; bases outside the gene matches: 3. The CDR3 is CASSLGGQTNQPQHF. The CDR3 region has the DNA TGTGCCAGCAGCTTAGGGGGACAGACCAATCAGCCCCAGCATTTT.

This clonotype came up once. This chain connects TRBV29-1 to TRBJ1-5; D not resolved. The CDR3 has 12 residues. Germline lookup yields CDR1 SQVTM and CDR2 ANQGSEA. Trimming took 7 bases from V and 0 from J, leaving 7 bases between them. The CDR3: CSAGVSNQPQHF. The CDR3 nucleotides read TGCAGCGCCGGGGTTAGCAATCAGCCCCAGCATTTT.

This rearrangement joins TRBV20-1 to TRBJ2-3; D not certain. This CDR3 contains 15 residues. V was pared by 3 bases and J by 5 bases, with 18 bases between. The germline V gene encodes CDR1 DFQATT and CDR2 SNEGSKA (reference sequence). The CDR3 protein is CSARRVVHLGDTQYF. CDR3 in DNA: TGCAGTGCTAGGCGCGTGGTACACCTCGGAGATACGCAGTATTTT.

The chain has TRBV20-1 and TRBJ2-7; a possible D gene is TRBD2 (6 bases). The CDR3 contains 13 residues. The V and J ends lost 5 bases and 2 bases respectively, with 13 bases between them. The germline V gene has CDR1 DFQATT and CDR2 SNEGSKA (reference sequence). DNA for the CDR3: TGCAGTGCTGTTGGGACTTACGCCTACGAGCAGTACTTC. This gives the protein CSAVGTYAYEQYF.

The rearrangement links TRBV30 to TRBJ2-2; D might be TRBD1 (5 bases). From germline, CDR1 is GTSNPN and CDR2 SVGIG (reference sequence). The V gene lost 2 bases and the J gene lost 3 bases, with 7 bases spanning the gap. The CDR3 is 13 amino acids. The DNA for the CDR3 is TGTGCCTGGAGTCCAGGGCACACCGGGGAGCTGTTTTTT. Amino acids: CAWSPGHTGELFF.

The genes are TRBV29-1 and TRBJ2-7; D may be TRBD1 (6 bases). Germline assignment: CDR1 SQVTM and CDR2 ANQGSEA. This CDR3 region has 12 residues. The ends were cut back, 4 bases at V and 2 bases at J, with 9 bases in the middle. The CDR3 DNA reads as TGCAGCGTTGTTAGGGACACCTACGAGCAGTACTTC. Translation: CSVVRDTYEQYF.

This clonotype was seen just once. The CDR3 DNA reads TGTGCCACCAGCATGGACGGGTCTTATGGAAACATTCAGTACTTC. This translates into CATSMDGSYGNIQYF. The chain recombines TRBV15 with TRBJ2-4; D ambiguous. The V gene's germline CDR1 is LNHNV and CDR2 YYDKDF (reference sequence). CDR3 length equals 15 residues. With 4 bases removed from V and 6 bases from J, the gap between germline ends came to 16 bases.

The V call is TRBV9, the J call TRBJ2-1; 8 bases agree with TRBD2. CDR1 and CDR2 (germline): SGDLS, YYNGEE. Trimming cost V 3 bases and J 5 bases; bases outside gene matches: 7. This CDR3 has 15 residues. The CDR3 sequence: CASSGEAGAHNEQFF. In nucleotides, the CDR3 is TGTGCCAGCAGCGGGGAAGCGGGAGCGCACAATGAGCAGTTCTTC.

This chain joins TRBV2 and TRBJ2-3, with 7 bases that match TRBD2. CDR3 size: 15 residues. The V and J ends lost 5 bases and 8 bases, in that order; junction bases with no gene match: 13. CDR1 and CDR2 (germline): SNHLY, FYNNEI. The CDR3, as DNA: TGTGCCAGCAGTCTTCTAGCGGCCCCGGCGGGTACGCAGTATTTT. Translating gives CASSLLAAPAGTQYF.

The chain links TRBV3-1 to TRBJ2-4; D call uncertain. Germline values: CDR1 LGHDT, CDR2 YNNKEL (reference sequence). This CDR3 comprises 12 residues. Deletions cut 2 bases from V and 9 bases from J, with 8 bases between. CDR3 sequence (DNA): TGTGCCAGCAGCCAAAACGGACGCATTCAGTACTTC. Protein sequence: CASSQNGRIQYF.

The chain couples TRBV20-1 to TRBJ2-2; D may be TRBD2 (6 bases). The germline gives CDR1 DFQATT, CDR2 SNEGSKA (reference sequence). Trimming cost V 7 bases and J 5 bases, with 17 bases left between them. This CDR3 contains 14 residues. The CDR3 DNA follows: TGCAGTGGATGGGACCCCGCGGGGACCGGGGAGCTGTTTTTT. Translation: CSGWDPAGTGELFF.

V gene TRBV30 combines with J gene TRBJ1-6; D is unresolved. Germline CDR1 GTSNPN, CDR2 SVGIG (reference sequence). Trimming stripped 4 bases from V and 1 base from J, with 5 bases between. The CDR3 length is 13 residues. The CDR3 spells CAWTGSYNSPLHF. The CDR3 bases are TGTGCCTGGACGGGGTCCTATAATTCACCCCTCCACTTT.

The chain has TRBV12-3 or TRBV12-4 and TRBJ2-1; the D gene is possibly TRBD2 (5 bases). Deletions cut 5 bases from V and 5 bases from J, with 22 bases between. The CDR3 has 17 residues. CDR3 region: CASSPKTAASSDNEQFF. CDR3 in DNA: TGTGCCAGCAGTCCAAAAACGGCGGCTAGCTCGGACAATGAGCAGTTCTTC.

This chain uses TRBV20-1 with TRBJ1-2, with 9 bases identical to TRBD1. Trimming took 3 bases from V and 6 from J; bases not matched to a gene: 14. This CDR3 is built from 16 residues. In germline, CDR1 is DFQATT, CDR2 SNEGSKA (reference sequence). Here the CDR3 reads CSASPPAGTGWNGYTF. The CDR3 region has the DNA TGCAGTGCTAGCCCACCTGCCGGGACAGGGTGGAATGGCTACACCTTC.

CDR3 in DNA: TGCAGCGTTGTGTGGGCGACTAACTATGGCTACACCTTC. Translated: CSVVWATNYGYTF. The chain combines TRBV29-1 with TRBJ1-2, with D unclear. The V gene lost 4 bases and the J gene lost 0 bases, with 9 bases spanning the gap. CDR1 and CDR2 from the germline V gene are SQVTM and ANQGSEA. This CDR3 spans 13 amino acids. Looking up the rest from reference TRBV29-1 and TRBJ1-2 gives the full variable domain: SAVISQKPSRDICQRGTSLTIQCQVDSQVTMMFWYRQQPGQSLTLIATANQGSEATYESGFVIDKFPISRPNLTFSTLTVSNMSPEDSSIYLCSVVWATNYGYTFGSGTRLTVV.

This rearrangement joins TRBV7-4 to TRBJ1-1; D is possibly TRBD1 (6 bases). Trimming removed 5 bases at V and 5 bases at J, with 18 bases between. This CDR3 contains 15 residues. Germline-derived CDR1 and CDR2 are SGHVT and SQSDAQ. The DNA for the CDR3 is TGTGCCAGCAGCCTAAACGGGACACATGGGACTGAAGCTTTCTTT. This encodes CASSLNGTHGTEAFF.

The chain couples TRBV20-1 to TRBJ2-3; TRBD1 matches at 7 bases. The junction had 6 bases not matched to a gene; V was cut back by 0 bases and J by 3 bases. The CDR3 totals 15 residues. The germline CDR1 and CDR2 sequences are DFQATT and SNEGSKA (reference sequence). CDR3 protein: CSARDTGVITDTQYF. DNA for the CDR3: TGCAGTGCTAGAGATACAGGGGTAATAACAGATACGCAGTATTTT.

V is TRBV5-1 and J is TRBJ2-7; TRBD1 matches at 7 bases. The germline CDR1 and CDR2 sequences are SGHRS and YFSETQ. This CDR3 contains 14 residues. V was clipped by 4 bases and J by 3 bases; unmatched bases: 7. CDR3 region: CASSREGQSYEQYF. The CDR3 region has the DNA TGCGCCAGCAGCCGAGAGGGACAGAGCTACGAGCAGTACTTC.

In this sample, this clonotype turned up once. V gene TRBV20-1 combines with J gene TRBJ2-1; 9 bases match TRBD2. CDR3 length equals 16 residues. Germline V gene data show CDR1 as DFQATT and CDR2 as SNEGSKA (reference sequence). Trimming took 5 bases from V and 5 from J; bases not matched to a gene: 13. The CDR3 DNA is TGCAGTGCTCCCCTCCCTAGCGGGGTGGGTGACAATGAGCAGTTCTTC. It is translated as CSAPLPSGVGDNEQFF.

The rearrangement links TRBV5-1 to TRBJ2-1; 7 positions match TRBD2. The V and J ends lost 0 bases and 2 bases, in that order; junction bases with no gene match: 2. CDR3 length: 15 residues. Germline V CDR1 and CDR2: SGHRS, YFSETQ. For the CDR3, the DNA is TGCGCCAGCAGCTTGGGTGGGGGGGCCTACAATGAGCAGTTCTTC. Amino acid sequence: CASSLGGGAYNEQFF.

The rearrangement uses TRBV20-1 and TRBJ1-2, with 9 bases lining up with TRBD1. The CDR3 sequence is 14 residues long. V lost 4 bases, J lost 4 bases, and 7 bases stayed unmatched. Germline-derived CDR1 and CDR2 are DFQATT and SNEGSKA (reference sequence). The CDR3 DNA reads TGCAGTGCTACCGGGACAGGGACGATCTATGGCTACACCTTC. As protein: CSATGTGTIYGYTF.

This chain uses TRBV18 with TRBJ2-5, with no clear D. From germline, CDR1 is KGHSH and CDR2 LQKENI. This CDR3 spans 14 amino acids. V lost 1 base and J lost 2, with 8 bases in between. The CDR3 sequence is CASSPQGIQETQYF. The CDR3 DNA follows: TGTGCCAGCTCACCACAGGGCATTCAAGAGACCCAGTACTTC.

CDR3 DNA sequence: TGTGCCAGCAGTTTATCGAAGAGGAATGAGCAGTTCTTC. It encodes CASSLSKRNEQFF. This chain joins TRBV27 and TRBJ2-1, with no clear D. The CDR3 is 13 amino acids. In germline, CDR1 is MNHEY, CDR2 SMNVEV (reference sequence). V lost 0 bases and J lost 7, with 7 bases in between.

The chain couples TRBV20-1 to TRBJ2-2; 8 bases map to TRBD2. V was pared by 0 bases and J by 0 bases, with 9 bases of the junction left unmatched. The germline CDR1 and CDR2 sequences are DFQATT and SNEGSKA (reference sequence). There are 18 residues in the CDR3. The DNA for the CDR3 is TGCAGTGCTAGAGATCATAAGGCGGGAGGTCCGAACACCGGGGAGCTGTTTTTT. This encodes CSARDHKAGGPNTGELFF.

The CDR3 bases are TGCAGTGCCGTCGGACAGCCTGCCTTTATTGGGCAGTACTTC. Its protein is CSAVGQPAFIGQYF. This chain connects TRBV20-1 to TRBJ2-7; the D gene is possibly TRBD1 (6 bases). CDR3 length: 14 amino acids. Looked up from germline, CDR1 is DFQATT and CDR2 is SNEGSKA (reference sequence). V lost 6 bases and J 9 bases, leaving 24 bases between the germline ends.

This chain connects TRBV20-1 to TRBJ1-1, with D unclear. Looked up from germline, CDR1 is DFQATT and CDR2 is SNEGSKA (reference sequence). V lost 5 bases and J 1 base, leaving 17 bases between the germline ends. The CDR3 length is 15 residues. Written as DNA, the CDR3 is TGCAGTGCTTTTCGAGGTCCTGACGGGAACACTGAAGCTTTCTTT. This translates into CSAFRGPDGNTEAFF.

The chain is built from TRBV19 and TRBJ1-3, with D maybe TRBD1 (5 bases). The CDR3 covers 16 residues. The V end was cut by 3 bases, the J end by 1 base, with 13 bases between. Germline CDR1 and CDR2: LNHDA and SQIVND (reference sequence). CDR3 residues: CASSILLRGSGNTIYF. CDR3 sequence (DNA): TGTGCCAGTAGTATCCTGCTTAGGGGATCTGGAAACACCATATATTTT.

The gene calls are TRBV30 and TRBJ2-2; TRBD1 might be the D (5 bases). Trimming stripped 3 bases from V and 13 bases from J, with 15 bases between. The V gene's germline CDR1 is GTSNPN and CDR2 SVGIG (reference sequence). This CDR3 has 12 amino acids. This CDR3 is CAWSGSGKWLFF. As DNA, the CDR3 is TGTGCCTGGAGCGGGTCAGGGAAGTGGCTGTTTTTT.

The chain has TRBV29-1 and TRBJ1-1; D perhaps matches TRBD1 (6 bases). This CDR3 is 12 amino acids long. The germline CDR1 and CDR2 sequences are SQVTM and ANQGSEA. Deletions cut 3 bases from V and 7 bases from J, with 12 bases between. The CDR3 DNA sequence: TGCAGCGTTGATAGGGGGGCTGGTGAAGCTTTCTTT. The encoded protein is CSVDRGAGEAFF.